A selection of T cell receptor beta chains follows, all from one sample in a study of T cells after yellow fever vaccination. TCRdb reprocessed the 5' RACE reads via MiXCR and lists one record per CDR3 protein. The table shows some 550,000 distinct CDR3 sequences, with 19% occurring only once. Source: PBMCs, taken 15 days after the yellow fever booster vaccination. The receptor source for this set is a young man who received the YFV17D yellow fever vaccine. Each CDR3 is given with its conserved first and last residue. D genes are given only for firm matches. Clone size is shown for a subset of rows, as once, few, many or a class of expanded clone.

TGTGCCAGCAGCTTACTAGTCGTAGGGAATGGGGCCAACGTCCTGACTTTC | CASSLLVVGNGANVLTF | 17 | TRBV7-9 | NA | TRBJ2-6 | NA
TGTGCCAGCAGCCTAACTAGCGGGAGTGCCAATGAGCAGTTCTTC | CASSLTSGSANEQFF | 15 | TRBV7-9 | once | TRBJ2-1 | TRBD2
TGCAGTGCTAGAGAAGTGGCTAGCGGGGGAAACAATGAGCAGTTCTTC | CSAREVASGGNNEQFF | 16 | TRBV20-1 | few | TRBJ2-1 | TRBD2
TGCAGCGTTTCAGTGCAGGACAGGAATACGCAGTATTTT | CSVSVQDRNTQYF | 13 | TRBV29-1 | NA | TRBJ2-3 | TRBD1
TGCAGTGCTATCACCCCCGCGGGGAGTCGGGAAAAACTGTTTTTT | CSAITPAGSREKLFF | 15 | TRBV20-1 | NA | TRBJ1-4 | NA
TGTGCCAGCAGCCATAACGACAATGAGCAGTTCTTC | CASSHNDNEQFF | 12 | TRBV3-1 | many | TRBJ2-1 | NA
TGTGCCAGCAGCTTTGTGGTCAGAACCAACACTGAAGCTTTCTTT | CASSFVVRTNTEAFF | 15 | TRBV11-2 | NA | TRBJ1-1 | NA
TGCAGTGCCCGGGACAGGGGGCTCGATCAGCCCCAGCATTTT | CSARDRGLDQPQHF | 14 | TRBV20-1 | NA | TRBJ1-5 | TRBD1
TGTGCCAGCAGCCCCAGCGGGAGGGAAGTTCTTGTGAACACCGGGGAGCTGTTTTTT | CASSPSGREVLVNTGELFF | 19 | TRBV11-1 | few | TRBJ2-2 | TRBD2
TGCAGTGCTAGAAGACAGGGCAATCAGCCCCAGCATTTT | CSARRQGNQPQHF | 13 | TRBV20-1 | few | TRBJ1-5 | NA
TGTGCCAGCAGCTCCCGACAGGACACCTACAATGAGCAGTTCTTC | CASSSRQDTYNEQFF | 15 | TRBV7-2 | NA | TRBJ2-1 | NA
TGTGCCAGCAGCCCACTAGCGGGGACTGAGCAGTACTTC | CASSPLAGTEQYF | 13 | TRBV3-1 | few | TRBJ2-7 | TRBD2
TGCAGTGGCCTCCGGACAATTGAGGGGTACGAGCAGTACTTC | CSGLRTIEGYEQYF | 14 | TRBV20-1 | NA | TRBJ2-7 | NA
TGTGCCAGCAGCTTAACAGAGGCAACCGTGAAGTTCTTC | CASSLTEATVKFF | 13 | TRBV7-3 | few | TRBJ2-1 | NA
TGTGCCAGCAGTTTTGAGGGTCCTGGAACCGGGGAGCTGTTTTTT | CASSFEGPGTGELFF | 15 | TRBV12-3/TRBV12-4 | once | TRBJ2-2 | NA
TGTGCCAGCAGCTTTCGGACAGGAGAGACCCAGTACTTC | CASSFRTGETQYF | 13 | TRBV25-1 | NA | TRBJ2-5 | TRBD1
TGCAGTGAAGGGGGCGCTCGTACCACTGAAGCTTTCTTT | CSEGGARTTEAFF | 13 | TRBV20-1 | few | TRBJ1-1 | TRBD1
TGCAGTGGCAACCTGCTGGATACGCAGTATTTT | CSGNLLDTQYF | 11 | TRBV20-1 | many | TRBJ2-3 | NA
TGTGCCAGCAGGGCAATGAAAGCGGGGGGGTCGGATGAGCAGTTCTTC | CASRAMKAGGSDEQFF | 16 | TRBV2 | NA | TRBJ2-1 | TRBD2
TGCAGTGCCTTAGGGGGAGGGCCTGAGACCGGGGAGCTGTTTTTT | CSALGGGPETGELFF | 15 | TRBV20-1 | few | TRBJ2-2 | NA
TGTGCCAGCTCCCTCCAGGACTCCCCACACAATGAGCAGTTCTTC | CASSLQDSPHNEQFF | 15 | TRBV7-7 | few | TRBJ2-1 | NA
TGCGCCAGCAGACACTCTGGGCAGGGGAACACCGGGGAGCTGTTTTTT | CASRHSGQGNTGELFF | 16 | TRBV5-1 | few | TRBJ2-2 | NA
TGTGCCAGCAGTTCCAGGACGGGACAGGGGGGCACCGGGGAGCTGTTTTTT | CASSSRTGQGGTGELFF | 17 | TRBV27 | NA | TRBJ2-2 | TRBD1
TGTGCCACCGGGACAGGGGGAACTACTGAAGCTTTCTTT | CATGTGGTTEAFF | 13 | TRBV15 | few | TRBJ1-1 | TRBD1